This T cell receptor beta chain derives from a study of blood T cell repertoires in COVID-19 (dated by TCRdb to 2020 to 2022). For the study in its entirety: The collaborator samples originated in the United States, Italy and Spain and spanned the acute and convalescent phases of COVID-19. The repertoires were made available in a free public database intended to serve as a resource for research on the immune response to SARS-CoV-2. The prospective study material was composed of cDNA or gDNA derived from T cells, B-cell-depleted T cells, or PBMCs. Subjects who had been exposed to COVID-19, were actively infected with it, or had recovered from it provided the deeply sampled blood TCRbeta repertoires that made up the dataset. Sample metadata almost always included a de-identified subject ID, COVID-19 status, age in years and sex. The samples were drawn from the first 160 participants of the ongoing ImmuneRACE study and from some 1,300 subjects provided by 6 global collaborators. Where available, HLA class I and class II types were obtained from metadata supplied by the sample provider rather than from assay-based typing.

This clone has a handful of counts. Its antigen has not been determined. No much larger clone exists at a distance of one base, and base qualities are not known. TCRbeta CDR3 regions were amplified from genomic DNA by means of the immunoSEQ Assay, a bias-controlled multiplex PCR. The paper's data handling went like this. The number of nucleated cells in each sample was estimated by amplification of reference gene primers within the assay. Sequence reads were collapsed and filtered to measure the absolute abundance of every unique TCRbeta CDR3 rearrangement. For each sample, productive Simpson clonality was calculated by taking the square root of Simpson's diversity index across productive rearrangements. In its TCRdb copy, this immuneACCESS table keeps in-frame sequences only and misses some clones. Where compared with another copy, unresolved V genes explain less than half of these, and the others have no known cause. V, J and clone size are those of that table, while D and trimming were read from the DNA. In this sample the table shows approximately 400,000 clones, 83% of which occur a single time. Over 4.5% of the sample comes from the top ten.

In the germline V gene, CDR1 corresponds to ENHRY and CDR2 to SYGVKD. From the cysteine up to the phenylalanine, the CDR3 has a length of 15 residues. Of the read, only the CDR3 DNA is kept; its 45 bases are in frame from base 1. The trim is 1 base for V and 6 bases for J, with a gap of 16 bases between the germline ends. Participants in the prospective study were aged about 18 to 95 years, lived in under 30 United States geographic areas, and enrolled through a virtual design. In the prospective study, cohorts were assigned on the basis of participant-reported clinical history obtained from a screening survey and a study questionnaire. Recovered participants in ImmuneRACE Cohort 3 were defined by two consecutive negative NP/OP PCR tests, clearance by a healthcare professional, or resolution of symptoms. Each participant in the prospective study had whole blood, serum and a nasopharyngeal or oropharyngeal swab collected by mobile phlebotomists. Participants in the prospective study had the option to provide additional blood draws and questionnaires over a roughly 2-month period. Before DNA extraction, prospective study blood samples were shipped either frozen or at room temperature.

General conclusions and limits of the study: The amount of clinical and demographic metadata varied by source and participant and was provided uncurated.

The sequence derives from a woman aged 45-59 years who had recovered from COVID-19. The sequence joins TRBV10-3 to TRBJ2-7; TRBD1 is possibly the D segment (5 matching bases). Sample: PBMCs or T cells enriched from blood (not recorded which). The CDR3 here reads CAISELSQGIVEQYF. The bases are TGTGCCATCAGTGAGTTGAGTCAGGGAATAGTCGAGCAGTACTTC.